Below, 23 T cell receptor beta chains from the same sample are listed, as sequenced in a study of graft-versus-host responses after intestinal transplantation. Their cognate antigens are unknown. Only in-frame clones appear in the TCRdb table, and some are missing; sequencing was by immunoSEQ multiplex PCR. This table has about 100,000 clones, about 88% appearing once. Specimen: unstimulated CD4+ T cells sorted from spleen or lymph node cells, collected before transplant. The receptor source for this set is a human donor who was the organ donor for an intestinal transplant.

The chain carries TRBV25-1 and TRBJ1-5, with unresolved D. The CDR3 is 14 residues long. Per germline, CDR1 MGHDK and CDR2 SYGVNS. The V end lost 5 bases, the J end lost 7 bases, and 15 bases lay between the germline ends. CDR3 coding DNA: TGTGCCAGCAGTCCCTGGGAGGGCCACCAGCCCCAGCATTTT. Its translation is CASSPWEGHQPQHF.

The chain joins TRBV4-2 to TRBJ2-5; 10 nucleotides line up with TRBD2. CDR3 length: 17 residues. Germline V gene sequence: CDR1 LGHNA, CDR2 YNFKEQ. The V gene end was trimmed by 4 bases and the J gene end by 5 bases; junction bases not matched to a gene: 13. The CDR3, as DNA: TGTGCCAGCAGCCGCTCAGTCACTAGCGGGGACCTGGAGACCCAGTACTTC. Amino acid sequence: CASSRSVTSGDLETQYF.

This rearrangement joins TRBV19 to TRBJ2-7, with D unresolved. V lost 9 bases and J 5 bases, leaving 20 bases between the germline ends. The CDR3 has 14 residues. Germline values: CDR1 LNHDA, CDR2 SQIVND (reference sequence). CDR3 sequence: CASPTGSPADEQYF. The CDR3 region has the DNA TGTGCCAGCCCCACCGGTAGTCCGGCCGACGAGCAGTACTTC.

Only one count was recorded for this clone. This chain links TRBV6-1 with TRBJ2-7; the D gene is possibly TRBD1 (5 bases). The CDR3 is 13 residues long. Between the trimmed V and J ends, which lost 4 bases and 3 bases, there was a span of 10 bases. Germline V gives CDR1 MNHNS, CDR2 SASEGT. Written as DNA, the CDR3 is TGTGCCAGCAGTGTGGGGCCCAACTACGAGCAGTACTTC. Translated, it gives CASSVGPNYEQYF.

This clone was recorded once. The V and J genes are TRBV4-2 and TRBJ2-2; D is possibly TRBD1 (5 bases). Per germline, CDR1 LGHNA and CDR2 YNFKEQ. The CDR3 length is 18 residues. Trimming took off 1 base at V and 5 bases at J, with 20 bases between the two ends. The CDR3 loop reads CASSQGARRVEMTGELFF. The CDR3 nucleotides read TGTGCCAGCAGCCAAGGGGCTCGCAGGGTAGAGATGACCGGGGAGCTGTTTTTT.

The chain combines TRBV5-4 with TRBJ2-5; no firm D call. V lost 4 bases, J lost 2 bases, and 12 bases lay in between. The CDR3 has 14 amino acids. Germline loops: CDR1 SGHNT, CDR2 YYREEE (reference sequence). The CDR3: CASSRNLGQETQYF. As DNA, the CDR3 is TGTGCCAGCAGCCGGAATCTGGGACAAGAGACCCAGTACTTC.

The gene calls are TRBV28 and TRBJ1-1; D gene ambiguous. The V and J ends lost 4 bases and 4 bases respectively, with 16 bases between them. CDR3 size: 15 residues. Germline CDR1 and CDR2: MDHEN and SYDVKM. In DNA, the CDR3 is TGTGCCAGCAGTTCCAACTTAGGGTACCCCACTGAAGCTTTCTTT. This translates into CASSSNLGYPTEAFF.

The chain couples TRBV5-1 to TRBJ2-2; 10 nucleotides agree with TRBD2. J gave up 6 bases and V 1 base, and 3 bases lay outside the gene matches. CDR1 and CDR2 (germline): SGHRS, YFSETQ. The CDR3 has 15 residues. CDR3 in amino acids: CASSLSGGAAGELFF. The CDR3 nucleotides read TGCGCCAGCAGCTTGAGCGGGGGGGCTGCCGGGGAGCTGTTTTTT.

This rearrangement joins TRBV5-1 to TRBJ1-2; the D is unclear. The germline gives CDR1 SGHRS, CDR2 YFSETQ. The V end lost 5 bases, the J end lost 3 bases, and 14 bases lay between the germline ends. This CDR3 region has 14 residues. The CDR3 here is CASRMAEGDYGYTF. The CDR3 region has the DNA TGCGCCAGCAGGATGGCGGAGGGAGACTATGGCTACACCTTC.

V gene TRBV10-3 combines with J gene TRBJ2-3, with D unclear. V lost 0 bases, J lost 3 bases, and 13 bases lay in between. The CDR3 has 16 residues. Germline-derived CDR1 and CDR2 are ENHRY and SYGVKD. DNA of the CDR3: TGTGCCATCAGTGAGTCGGATAAGAGTCGAACAGATACGCAGTATTTT. Protein product: CAISESDKSRTDTQYF.

V usage is TRBV2 and J usage is TRBJ1-6, with TRBD1 identical over 7 bases. The V gene's germline CDR1 is SNHLY and CDR2 FYNNEI. J gave up 7 bases and V 9 bases, and 6 bases lay outside the gene matches. The CDR3 consists of 13 residues. CDR3 bases: TGTGCCAGTGGCGGACAGGAAAATTCACCCCTCCACTTT. Residues: CASGGQENSPLHF.

This clone has more than one count but fewer than ten. The chain employs TRBV30 and TRBJ1-5, with D unresolved. This CDR3 comprises 13 residues. Germline lookup yields CDR1 GTSNPN and CDR2 SVGIG (reference sequence). V was pared by 0 bases and J by 1 base, with 4 bases between. CDR3 in DNA: TGTGCCTGGAGTGTACTCAGCAATCAGCCCCAGCATTTT. Residues: CAWSVLSNQPQHF.

The chain has TRBV6-1 and TRBJ2-5; TRBD2 matches at 13 bases. The CDR3 is 14 amino acids. Germline assignment: CDR1 MNHNS and CDR2 SASEGT. J was trimmed by 5 bases and V by 6 bases; bases with no gene match: 3. The DNA for the CDR3 is TGTGCCAGCAGGGGACTAGCGGGGTGGGAGACCCAGTACTTC. It is translated as CASRGLAGWETQYF.

This chain joins TRBV30 and TRBJ1-2; tentative D call: TRBD1 (5 bases). This CDR3 has 16 amino acids. Deletions cut 1 base from V and 4 bases from J, with 19 bases between. In germline, CDR1 is GTSNPN, CDR2 SVGIG (reference sequence). This CDR3 reads CAWSGPGRTLTYGYTF. CDR3 coding DNA: TGTGCCTGGAGTGGCCCGGGACGGACGCTCACCTATGGCTACACCTTC.

The chain has TRBV7-2 and TRBJ1-5; D remains unclear. The V and J ends lost 5 bases and 6 bases respectively, with 8 bases between them. The CDR3 is 12 residues long. Germline CDR1 is SGHTA and CDR2 is FQGNSA. Written as DNA, the CDR3 is TGTGCCAGCAGCCGTATCGGTCAGCCCCAGCATTTT. Amino acids: CASSRIGQPQHF.

The CDR3 DNA is TGTGCCAGGTGGAATTCACCCCTCCACTTT. Translating it yields CARWNSPLHF. The J gene is TRBJ1-6, the V gene TRBV11-3; D is unclear. Germline CDR1 reads SGHNT; CDR2 reads YENEEA. The length of the CDR3 is 10 residues. Between the trimmed V and J ends, which lost 9 bases and 7 bases, there was a span of 4 bases.

The gene calls are TRBV10-2 and TRBJ1-4, with 8 positions matching TRBD1. Germline V gene data show CDR1 as WSHSY and CDR2 as SAAADI. The CDR3 contains 15 residues. With V trimmed by 0 bases and J by 5 bases, 2 bases remained unmatched. CDR3 region: CASSESNRGNEKLFF. The DNA of the CDR3 is TGCGCCAGCAGTGAGTCGAACAGGGGGAATGAAAAACTGTTTTTT.

This chain connects TRBV7-9 to TRBJ1-3, with D uncertain. The CDR3 runs to 13 residues. V was pared by 3 bases and J by 4 bases, with 7 bases between. CDR1 is SEHNR, CDR2 FQNEAQ, per germline (reference sequence). The CDR3 DNA reads as TGTGCCAGCAGCTTGGGTCTCGGAAACACCATATATTTT. Translating gives CASSLGLGNTIYF.

The chain's CDR3 is CASSSGGSPGNTIYF. In DNA, the CDR3 is TGTGCCAGCAGTTCAGGGGGGAGTCCCGGAAACACCATATATTTT. This sequence joins TRBV28 and TRBJ1-3; TRBD1 matches at 7 bases. The V and J ends lost 4 bases and 4 bases, in that order; junction bases with no gene match: 7. CDR1 MDHEN and CDR2 SYDVKM come from the germline V gene. CDR3 length: 15 residues.

A word on this clone: This sample also contains other DNA sequences that code for the same CDR3. The chain combines TRBV7-3 with TRBJ2-3; D unclear. Deletions cut 0 bases from V and 3 bases from J, with 7 bases between. The CDR3 contains 14 residues. Germline CDR1 and CDR2: SGHTA and FQGTGA. The CDR3 region is CASSLTGLTDTQYF. In DNA, the CDR3 is TGTGCCAGCAGCTTAACAGGGCTAACAGATACGCAGTATTTT.

The table lists this clone with a count of one. The chain combines TRBV5-1 with TRBJ1-4; D may be TRBD1 (5 bases). From germline, CDR1 is SGHRS and CDR2 YFSETQ. The CDR3 spans 16 residues. Between the trimmed V and J ends, which lost 3 bases and 5 bases, there was a span of 17 bases. In DNA form, the CDR3 reads TGCGCCAGCAGCTCTTATGTGTTAGGGGAAAATGAAAAACTGTTTTTT. It specifies CASSSYVLGENEKLFF. Full variable domain (remainder filled in from reference TRBV5-1 and TRBJ1-4): KAGVTQTPRYLIKTRGQQVTLSCSPISGHRSVSWYQQTPGQGLQFLFEYFSETQRNKGNFPGRFSGRQFSNSRSEMNVSTLELGDSALYLCASSSYVLGENEKLFFGSGTQLSVL.

This sequence joins TRBV28 and TRBJ2-3, with D possibly called TRBD1 or TRBD2 (6 bases each). V dropped 8 bases and J dropped 1 base, with 22 bases sitting between them. From germline, CDR1 is MDHEN and CDR2 SYDVKM. CDR3 size: 17 residues. The CDR3 bases are TGTGCCAGCTACCCCCGGTCCGGGGGCGCCGGCACAGATACGCAGTATTTT. Its translation: CASYPRSGGAGTDTQYF.

This clone was recorded a few times. The V and J genes are TRBV10-3 and TRBJ1-2; TRBD1 might be the D (6 bases). Trimming took 6 bases from V and 3 from J, leaving 20 bases between them. The CDR3 covers 16 residues. Germline assignment: CDR1 ENHRY and CDR2 SYGVKD. The CDR3 coding sequence is TGTGCCATCAGAGACACTATACAGGGAAGCGACTATGGCTACACCTTC. This gives the protein CAIRDTIQGSDYGYTF.